This T cell receptor beta chain comes out of a study of blood T cell repertoires in COVID-19. Study context: Whether acute or convalescent, the COVID-19 samples came from the United States, Italy and Spain.

Assay: immunoSEQ multiplex PCR; the TCRdb copy retains only in-frame clones and omits some. The profile shows approximately 200,000 clones, 85% of them singletons. This CDR3 has 14 residues. Germline V CDR1 and CDR2: SGHKS, YYEKEE (reference sequence). Trimming left V 0 bases short and J 3 bases short, with 7 bases between. The sequencing input was PBMCs or T cells enriched from blood (not recorded which). The rearrangement uses TRBV5-5 and TRBJ2-4, with unresolved D. The clonotype originates from a man aged 40-49 years who had recovered from COVID-19. Here the CDR3 DNA reads TGTGCCAGCAGCTTGGACTACTACAAAAACATTCAGTACTTC. Amino acid sequence: CASSLDYYKNIQYF. The full variable domain, completed using reference TRBV5-5 and TRBJ2-4, is DAGVTQSPTHLIKTRGQQVTLRCSPISGHKSVSWYQQVLGQGPQFIFQYYEKEERGRGNFPDRFSARQFPNYSSELNVNALLLGDSALYLCASSLDYYKNIQYFGAGTRLSVL.